A selection of T cell receptor beta chains follows, all from one sample in a study of breast tumors, draining lymph nodes, adjacent tissues. TCRdb fed the multiplex PCR reads into MiXCR, producing one record per CDR3 protein. The sample consists of 80,000 to 130,000 distinct CDR3 sequences, roughly 20% of them appearing once. The sequenced sample consisted of axillary lymph node tissue. These receptors originate from a female donor with breast cancer. Some clones in this sample may be carry-over from other donors' samples. Each CDR3 is given with its conserved first and last residue. D genes are given only for firm matches. Not every row has a clone size; where given, it reads once, few, many or a size class.

>many|TRBJ2-7|NA|TRBV6-1
CASSAYRLSGEQYF
TGTGCCAGCAGTGCCTATCGCCTCTCGGGGGAGCAGTACTTC
>many|TRBJ2-3|TRBD1|TRBV5-1
CASSLAGQGRTDTQYF
TGCGCCAGCAGCTTGGCCGGACAGGGGCGCACAGATACGCAGTATTTT
>many|TRBJ2-3|NA|TRBV2
CASSRLRDTQYF
TGTGCCAGCAGTAGACTGAGAGATACGCAGTATTTT
>NA|TRBJ1-2|NA|TRBV5-1
CASSLSPGPYGYTF
TGCGCCAGCAGCTTGAGCCCGGGGCCGTATGGCTACACCTTC
>many|TRBJ1-5|NA|TRBV12-3/TRBV12-4
CASSPVGGNQPQHF
TGTGCCAGCAGCCCCGTCGGGGGAAATCAGCCCCAGCATTTT
>many|TRBJ1-2|NA|TRBV5-6
CASSLRGDSYGYTF
TGTGCCAGCAGCTTGAGAGGGGACTCTTATGGCTACACCTTC
>many|TRBJ2-1|TRBD2|TRBV10-1
CASSAGGLAGNEQFF
TGCGCCAGCAGTGCCGGGGGACTAGCGGGGAATGAGCAGTTCTTC
>many|TRBJ1-5|NA|TRBV6-6
CASSHKTGANNQPQHF
TGTGCCAGCAGTCACAAGACAGGAGCTAATAATCAGCCCCAGCATTTT
>NA|TRBJ1-6|NA|TRBV5-1
CASSLVGGYSPLHF
TGCGCCAGCAGCTTGGTTGGGGGCTATTCACCCCTCCACTTT
>many|TRBJ1-5|NA|TRBV20-1
CSAREGRVDSQPQHF
TGCAGTGCTAGAGAGGGGAGGGTGGATTCTCAGCCCCAGCATTTT
>many|TRBJ2-5|TRBD2|TRBV20-1
CSARSSTSGMGFKETQYF
TGCAGTGCTAGATCCAGTACTAGCGGGATGGGCTTTAAAGAGACCCAGTACTTC
>many|TRBJ2-1|NA|TRBV6-4
CASSDSLEADEQFF
TGTGCCAGCAGTGACTCTCTAGAGGCGGATGAGCAGTTCTTC
>many|TRBJ1-3|NA|TRBV5-6
CASSLGSSSGNTIYF
TGTGCCAGCAGCTTGGGGTCGAGCTCTGGAAACACCATATATTTT
>NA|TRBJ1-3|NA|TRBV5-1
CASSRGNTIYF
TGCGCCAGCTCCCGAGGGAACACCATATATTTT
>few|TRBJ2-6|NA|TRBV11-2
CASSERPNSGANVLTF
TGTGCCAGCAGCGAAAGACCGAACTCTGGGGCCAACGTCCTGACTTTC
>many|TRBJ1-2|NA|TRBV30
CAWSVGSGYTF
TGTGCCTGGAGTGTAGGGAGTGGCTACACCTTC
>many|TRBJ2-1|TRBD1|TRBV5-4
CASSVGTGGQEEQFF
TGTGCCAGCAGCGTCGGGACAGGGGGTCAAGAAGAGCAGTTCTTC
>many|TRBJ2-5|TRBD2|TRBV11-2
CASSLLAGLAGGETQYF
TGTGCCAGCAGCTTATTAGCGGGGCTAGCGGGGGGAGAGACCCAGTACTTC
>NA|TRBJ2-1|TRBD2|TRBV6-6
CASSTGREGWNEQFF
TGTGCCAGCAGCACCGGGCGGGAGGGCTGGAATGAGCAGTTCTTC
>many|TRBJ2-1|NA|TRBV7-8
CASSPRRGSYNEQFF
TGTGCCAGCAGCCCAAGACGTGGCTCCTACAATGAGCAGTTCTTC
>few|TRBJ2-3|TRBD1|TRBV5-1
CASSGNRGSTDTQYF
TGCGCCAGCAGCGGTAACAGGGGGAGCACAGATACGCAGTATTTT
>many|TRBJ1-6|NA|TRBV6-2/TRBV6-3
CASSYLSSNSPLHF
TGTGCCAGCAGTTATTTGTCTTCTAATTCACCCCTCCACTTT
>many|TRBJ2-7|NA|TRBV5-6
CASSHGPQLKAYEQYF
TGTGCCAGCAGCCATGGACCCCAATTGAAGGCGTACGAGCAGTACTTC
>many|TRBJ1-2|NA|TRBV27
CASSSDSTNYGYTF
TGTGCCAGCAGTTCCGACAGTACTAACTATGGCTACACCTTC
>many|TRBJ1-2|TRBD1|TRBV2
CASSVGQELGYTF
TGTGCCAGCAGCGTGGGACAGGAGCTTGGCTACACCTTC
>many|TRBJ2-3|NA|TRBV5-8
CASSFGLSTDTQYF
TGTGCCAGCAGCTTTGGACTTAGCACAGATACGCAGTATTTT
>NA|TRBJ2-4|NA|TRBV4-1
CASSQAPRVSKNIQYF
TGCGCCAGCAGCCAGGCACCCAGGGTGTCCAAAAACATTCAGTACTTC
>NA|TRBJ1-6|TRBD1|TRBV9
CASSQPGTDSPLHF
TGTGCCAGCTCCCAGCCGGGGACAGATTCACCCCTCCACTTT
>many|TRBJ1-6|NA|TRBV19
CASSLLEGGDSPLHF
TGTGCCAGTAGCCTATTGGAGGGGGGTGATTCACCCCTCCACTTT
>many|TRBJ1-2|TRBD1|TRBV12-3/TRBV12-4
CASSLLPGQGGGYTF
TGTGCCAGCAGTTTGCTTCCGGGACAGGGTGGGGGCTACACCTTC
>NA|TRBJ2-2|NA|TRBV10-1
CASSRSYGELFF
TGCGCCAGCAGTCGATCTTACGGGGAGCTGTTTTTT
>many|TRBJ2-3|NA|TRBV7-3
CASSPHQEGTQYF
TGTGCCAGCAGCCCGCATCAGGAGGGGACGCAGTATTTT
>NA|TRBJ1-6|NA|TRBV9
CASSLSRRIISQTDYNSPLHF
TGTGCCAGCAGCTTAAGCAGGAGAATAATTTCCCAAACCGACTATAATTCACCCCTCCACTTT
>once|TRBJ1-3|NA|TRBV6-6
CASSYSEQGGNTIYF
TGTGCCAGCAGTTACTCAGAACAGGGCGGAAACACCATATATTTT
>many|TRBJ2-5|NA|TRBV7-8
CASSLGQGNQVTQYF
TGTGCCAGCAGCTTAGGTCAAGGTAACCAAGTGACCCAGTACTTC
>many|TRBJ2-1|TRBD2|TRBV19
CASSLTSGRHEQFF
TGTGCCAGTAGTTTGACTAGCGGGAGACATGAGCAGTTCTTC
>many|TRBJ2-7|NA|TRBV5-5
CASSLGPGPTYEQYF
TGTGCCAGCAGCTTGGGTCCGGGTCCCACCTACGAGCAGTACTTC
>NA|TRBJ2-1|TRBD1|TRBV6-2/TRBV6-3
CASSYTTGTGPSSGYNEQFF
TGTGCCAGCAGTTACACAACCGGGACAGGCCCATCATCTGGTTACAATGAGCAGTTCTTC
>many|TRBJ2-7|NA|TRBV20-1
CSARGEGGYEQYF
TGCAGTGCTAGAGGTGAAGGGGGCTACGAGCAGTACTTC
>many|TRBJ2-1|TRBD2|TRBV6-5
CATSGGSSYNEQFF
TGTGCCACCTCCGGGGGGAGCTCCTACAATGAGCAGTTCTTC
>many|TRBJ2-3|NA|TRBV19
CASSNRGRAGNTQYF
TGTGCCAGTAGTAATCGGGGTCGGGCGGGCAATACGCAGTATTTT
>many|TRBJ1-2|NA|TRBV19
CASGREGGLYGYTF
TGTGCCAGTGGGCGCGAGGGGGGCTTGTATGGCTACACCTTC
>many|TRBJ2-3|TRBD1|TRBV10-1
CASRATGTGFKIRDTQYF
TGCGCCAGCAGAGCGACCGGGACAGGGTTTAAAATAAGGGATACGCAGTATTTT
>many|TRBJ2-7|NA|TRBV12-3/TRBV12-4
CASSRQINEQYF
TGTGCCAGCAGCCGCCAGATTAACGAGCAGTACTTC
>NA|TRBJ1-2|NA|TRBV18
CASSPAGPLYTF
TGTGCCAGCTCACCGGCAGGTCCTCTCTACACCTTC
>many|TRBJ1-5|NA|TRBV15
CATSRGRDSNQPQHF
TGTGCCACCAGCAGAGGGAGGGATAGCAATCAGCCCCAGCATTTT
>many|TRBJ2-5|NA|TRBV7-2
CASSPGIQETQYF
TGTGCCAGCAGCCCAGGGATTCAAGAGACCCAGTACTTC
>many|TRBJ2-3|NA|TRBV5-4
CASSQKGYSTDTQYF
TGTGCCAGCAGCCAAAAGGGGTATAGCACAGATACGCAGTATTTT
>many|TRBJ2-3|TRBD2|TRBV9
CASSVVGSGSTDTQYF
TGTGCCAGCAGCGTAGTGGGTAGCGGGAGTACAGATACGCAGTATTTT
>many|TRBJ2-1|TRBD1|TRBV5-1
CASSSGTGLYNEQFF
TGCGCCAGCAGCTCCGGGACAGGGCTCTACAATGAGCAGTTCTTC